Presented here are 3 T cell receptor beta chains from one specimen sequenced in a study of T cell changes during pregnancy in multiple sclerosis. The assay was immunoSEQ multiplex PCR, and TCRdb's table has in-frame clones only and misses some. The sample shows 45,000 to 60,000 clones, over 85% of them seen only once. The sequences come from CD8+ T cells from peripheral blood mononuclear cells, collected before pregnancy. These receptor sequences come from a female donor with multiple sclerosis, enrolled in a pregnancy study.

In its sample, this clone was seen a few times. The rearrangement joins TRBV6-6 to TRBJ2-1, with a weak D call TRBD1 (5 bases). CDR3 size: 13 residues. The germline CDR1 and CDR2 sequences are MNHNY and SVGAGI (reference sequence). V lost 0 bases, J lost 5 bases, and 5 bases lay in between. In DNA form, the CDR3 reads TGTGCCAGCAGTTACTCGGACAACAATGAGCAGTTCTTC. It is translated as CASSYSDNNEQFF.

The genes are TRBV2 and TRBJ2-7; no reliable D call. V lost 4 bases, J lost 0 bases, and 13 bases lay in between. The length of the CDR3 is 15 residues. Per germline, CDR1 SNHLY and CDR2 FYNNEI. The CDR3 sequence: CASSVGSASSYEQYF. CDR3 coding DNA: TGTGCCAGCAGTGTAGGCAGCGCTAGCTCCTACGAGCAGTACTTC.

The chain combines TRBV7-2 with TRBJ2-3; 11 positions agree with TRBD2. The germline V gene encodes CDR1 SGHTA and CDR2 FQGNSA. The V gene end was trimmed by 4 bases and the J gene end by 4 bases; junction bases not matched to a gene: 10. The CDR3 has 17 amino acids. In DNA, the CDR3 is TGTGCCAGCAGCTCCCCGGGTAGCGGGGGGGTGGCAGATACGCAGTATTTT. Protein product: CASSSPGSGGVADTQYF.